These 5 T cell receptor beta chains came from one sample sequenced in a study of vaccination and CD4 T cells after COVID-19. As for treatment: approximately nine-day PBMC culture with coronavirus spike peptide pools or control peptides (ViraFEST assay). Those CD4+ T cells from the unexposed donor predate the COVID-19 pandemic (2011-2018). The antigens of these receptors remain unknown. Cultured CD4+ T cell DNA underwent sequencing with the Oncomine TCR Beta short-read assay. One entry per CDR3 protein, called by TCRdb with MiXCR from the PCR reads. The sample carries approximately 2,500 distinct CDR3 sequences, roughly 20% recorded once. The sample taken for sequencing was CD4+ T cells from blood, cultured in vitro. These receptors were collected from a human donor in good health.

By proportion, this clonotype is medium-sized. J is TRBJ1-2 and V is TRBV5-1; D might be TRBD1 (6 bases). The V gene lost 0 bases and the J gene lost 13 bases, with 22 bases spanning the gap. Germline V lookup: CDR1 SGHRS, CDR2 YFSETQ. This CDR3 contains 15 residues. The CDR3 loop is CASSLAGGRGFVGTF. DNA of the CDR3: TGCGCCAGCAGCTTGGCTGGGGGCAGGGGATTCGTAGGCACCTTC.

By frequency in the sample, this clonotype is medium-sized. The chain has TRBV7-6 and TRBJ1-5; D not resolved. Trimming removed 3 bases at V and 3 bases at J, with 6 bases between. Germline V gives CDR1 SGHVS, CDR2 FNYEAQ. This CDR3 is 13 amino acids long. This CDR3 is CASSFENNQPQHF. The CDR3 DNA reads as TGTGCCAGCAGCTTTGAGAACAATCAGCCCCAGCATTTT.

This clonotype was found a few times. The rearrangement joins TRBV24-1 to TRBJ2-1; TRBD2 aligns across 8 bases. The ends lost 5 bases at V and 1 base at J; junction bases unmatched: 21. CDR1 and CDR2 from the germline V gene are KGHDR and SFDVKD. The CDR3 runs to 21 residues. The CDR3 region has the DNA TGTGCCACCAGTGTTGGGGAAGGGTTTGCGGGGGGTGGTTGGTCCTACAATGAGCAGTTCTTC. Translating it yields CATSVGEGFAGGGWSYNEQFF.

By proportion, this clonotype is medium-sized. The chain joins TRBV7-2 to TRBJ1-2; D is undetermined. The V gene lost 1 base and the J gene lost 4 bases, with 4 bases spanning the gap. CDR1 is SGHTA, CDR2 FQGNSA, per germline. The CDR3 runs 12 residues. This CDR3 reads CASSLELYGYTF. The CDR3 DNA reads TGTGCCAGCAGCTTAGAACTCTATGGCTACACCTTC.

This clonotype is judged large (0.1 to 1%). The chain combines TRBV14 with TRBJ2-1; D not resolved. Per germline, CDR1 SGHDN and CDR2 FVKESK. The V and J ends lost 1 base and 12 bases respectively, with 13 bases between them. The length of the CDR3 is 13 residues. CDR3 nucleotide sequence: TGTGCCAGCAGCCAAGTTGATGGGGTAGCGCAGTTCTTC. It codes for CASSQVDGVAQFF.